The entry below describes one T cell receptor (beta chain). Its antigen remains unknown. The V gene lost 0 bases and the J gene lost 2 bases, with 10 bases spanning the gap. CDR1 is SEHNR and CDR2 is FQNEAQ in the germline V gene (reference sequence). This CDR3 is 15 amino acids long. TCRdb keeps only in-frame clones here, not all; method: immunoSEQ multiplex PCR. The sample has over 120,000 clones; more than 85% are singletons. This sample is part of a study of T cell responses to AZD1222 COVID-19 vaccine. General study points: When two AZD1222 doses had been given, Spike-specific TCR breadth and depth rose. Nearly half of spike-specific TCRs reportedly target unmutated variant regions. Among vaccine-associated CD4 TCRs, coverage spanned spike, with dominance at 160-218 and 743-854.

This TCR was sampled from an adult in good health. The specimen was peripheral blood, collected on day 0 of AZD1222 vaccination. The J gene is TRBJ1-2, the V gene TRBV7-9; D is unresolved. CDR3 in amino acids: CASSLALGINYGYTF. CDR3 coding DNA: TGTGCCAGCAGCTTAGCTCTGGGGATAAACTATGGCTACACCTTC.